What follows are 8 T cell receptor beta chains derived from one specimen sequenced in a study of T cells in Graves' hyperthyroidism and ophthalmopathy. TCR beta CDR3 regions were amplified from RNA transcripts. A first-round RT-PCR of the TCR CDR3 used the HTBI primer set. TCRdb reanalysed the multiplex PCR reads using MiXCR and keeps one entry per CDR3 protein. The sample carries about 460,000 distinct CDR3 sequences, roughly 23% recorded once. Material for sequencing was blood. The receptor source for this set is a woman aged 70-85 years with Graves' ophthalmopathy.

The V gene is TRBV4-2, the J gene TRBJ2-1, with TRBD2 matching over 7 bases. The CDR3 totals 15 residues. V gave up 1 base and J gave up 9 bases; unmatched junction bases: 9. CDR1 is LGHNA and CDR2 is YNFKEQ in the germline V gene. The CDR3 DNA follows: TGTGCCAGCAGCCAAGCTAGCGGAAATCCCGCTGAGCAGTTCTTC. Protein: CASSQASGNPAEQFF.

This clonotype occurred a few times. This rearrangement joins TRBV15 to TRBJ2-1, with a weak D call TRBD1 (5 bases). Germline assignment: CDR1 LNHNV and CDR2 YYDKDF (reference sequence). Trimming shortened V by 1 base and J by 4 bases, and 14 bases separated the two germline ends. This CDR3 is built from 16 residues. The CDR3 DNA sequence: TGTGCCACCAGCAGAGGGGCACAGGTGGGGTACAATGAGCAGTTCTTC. This gives the protein CATSRGAQVGYNEQFF.

V gene TRBV7-3 combines with J gene TRBJ1-1; 8 nucleotides line up with TRBD1. This CDR3 region has 14 residues. J was trimmed by 4 bases and V by 5 bases; bases with no gene match: 6. Germline CDR1 SGHTA, CDR2 FQGTGA. CDR3 coding DNA: TGTGCCAGCAGCCCAGGGGGCAGGCCCACTGAAGCTTTCTTT. Translated: CASSPGGRPTEAFF.

In its sample, this clonotype was seen many times. The chain links TRBV5-1 to TRBJ1-2, with 8 nucleotides matching TRBD1. The trim removed 0 bases at V and 2 bases at J, leaving 0 bases unmatched. Germline-derived CDR1 and CDR2 are SGHRS and YFSETQ. This CDR3 is 14 amino acids long. CDR3 nucleotide sequence: TGCGCCAGCAGCTTGGGGACAGGGAACTATGGCTACACCTTC. As protein: CASSLGTGNYGYTF.

This sequence joins TRBV6-5 and TRBJ2-1; D call uncertain. V was clipped by 0 bases and J by 8 bases, with 14 bases between them. Germline V gene sequence: CDR1 MNHEY, CDR2 SVGAGI. The CDR3 sequence is 15 residues long. This CDR3 reads CASSYSHPSVDEQFF. The CDR3 nucleotides read TGTGCCAGCAGTTACTCCCACCCATCGGTGGATGAGCAGTTCTTC.

This clonotype was counted between two and nine times. This chain uses TRBV19 with TRBJ2-3, with 9 bases that match TRBD1. Germline assignment: CDR1 LNHDA and CDR2 SQIVND (reference sequence). This CDR3 is built from 15 residues. With V trimmed by 5 bases and J by 5 bases, 8 bases remained unmatched. The CDR3 reads CASSPRDRVLDTQYF. CDR3 nucleotides: TGTGCCAGTAGTCCCCGGGACAGGGTCTTAGATACGCAGTATTTT.

This clonotype appeared many times. V gene TRBV5-1 combines with J gene TRBJ2-3; 7 nucleotides match TRBD1. The V gene end was trimmed by 2 bases and the J gene end by 6 bases; junction bases not matched to a gene: 6. This CDR3 has 14 residues. Germline V lookup: CDR1 SGHRS, CDR2 YFSETQ. This chain's CDR3 is CASSFDRVSDTQYF. The CDR3 DNA sequence: TGCGCCAGCAGCTTTGACAGGGTCTCGGATACGCAGTATTTT.

The table lists this clonotype with many counts. This rearrangement joins TRBV2 to TRBJ1-2; a possible D gene is TRBD1 (6 bases). The length of the CDR3 is 14 residues. Germline loops: CDR1 SNHLY, CDR2 FYNNEI. Trimming pared 6 bases from V and 6 bases from J, leaving 17 bases between. CDR3 nucleotide sequence: TGTGCCAGCAGAGACCCAGGGGAACGAGATGGCTACACCTTC. Its translation is CASRDPGERDGYTF.